Each of the 10 T cell receptor beta chains below was sequenced from the same sample in a study of blood T cell repertoires in COVID-19. Method: immunoSEQ multiplex PCR; TCRdb's copy keeps in-frame clones and lacks some. The data contain more than 200,000 clones, 87% of them seen just once; the ten biggest clones take up just under 6.5%. The specimen sequenced was PBMCs or T cells enriched from blood (not recorded which). All receptors derive from a woman aged 25-40 years with acute COVID-19.

The chain employs TRBV19 and TRBJ2-5, with 8 nucleotides matching TRBD1. CDR3 length: 16 amino acids. V was pared by 3 bases and J by 5 bases, with 11 bases of the junction left unmatched. Germline V gives CDR1 LNHDA, CDR2 SQIVND (reference sequence). The CDR3 protein is CASSIAAPGGRETQYF. CDR3 coding DNA: TGTGCCAGTAGTATCGCCGCCCCAGGGGGCCGGGAGACCCAGTACTTC.

This clone was counted once. This chain links TRBV6-5 with TRBJ1-3; TRBD1 agrees at 9 bases. Germline-derived CDR1 and CDR2 are MNHEY and SVGAGI. The trim removed 6 bases at V and 3 bases at J, leaving 3 bases unmatched. The CDR3 runs to 14 residues. CDR3 in DNA: TGTGCCAGCAGGACAGGGGGTTTTGGAAACACCATATATTTT. As protein: CASRTGGFGNTIYF.

The gene calls are TRBV30 and TRBJ1-3; D is perhaps TRBD1 (6 bases). This CDR3 spans 15 amino acids. V lost 2 bases, J lost 0 bases, and 11 bases lay in between. Per the germline V gene, CDR1 is GTSNPN and CDR2 is SVGIG (reference sequence). The CDR3 DNA follows: TGTGCCTGGAGTACCAGGGGCCACTCTGGAAACACCATATATTTT. This gives the protein CAWSTRGHSGNTIYF.

The V and J genes are TRBV5-1 and TRBJ1-3; D unclear. The CDR3 spans 17 residues. Germline-derived CDR1 and CDR2 are SGHRS and YFSETQ. Trimming took 3 bases from V and 3 from J, leaving 19 bases between them. The CDR3 spells CASSYLGEKGYGNTIYF. CDR3 DNA: TGCGCCAGCAGCTACCTTGGGGAGAAGGGTTATGGAAACACCATATATTTT.

This clone was detected a few times. V is TRBV7-9 and J is TRBJ1-5; D unclear. The germline V gene encodes CDR1 SEHNR and CDR2 FQNEAQ (reference sequence). Trimming pared 3 bases from V and 0 bases from J, leaving 9 bases between. The CDR3 is 15 residues long. The CDR3 reads CASSFGEVSNQPQHF. The CDR3, as DNA: TGTGCCAGCAGCTTTGGGGAGGTTAGCAATCAGCCCCAGCATTTT.

The chain uses TRBV7-9 and TRBJ1-1, with D possibly TRBD1 on 6 matching bases. Germline CDR1 is SEHNR and CDR2 is FQNEAQ (reference sequence). The CDR3 consists of 11 residues. Between the trimmed V and J ends, which lost 4 bases and 10 bases, there was a span of 10 bases. The CDR3 DNA reads as TGTGCCAGCAGCTCCGGGACACGAGCTTTCTTT. It yields the protein CASSSGTRAFF.

V gene TRBV28 combines with J gene TRBJ2-3; 9 positions match TRBD1. There are 16 residues in the CDR3. Germline CDR1 MDHEN, CDR2 SYDVKM. V shed 2 bases and J 6 bases; nucleotides not matched to a gene: 9. Here the CDR3 reads CASSLQPGQGGDTQYF. DNA for the CDR3: TGTGCCAGCAGTTTACAACCGGGACAGGGAGGGGATACGCAGTATTTT.

The J gene is TRBJ1-2, the V gene TRBV9, with D perhaps matching TRBD1 (5 bases). The CDR3 loop spans 14 amino acids. Germline V CDR1 and CDR2: SGDLS, YYNGEE. V was shortened by 4 bases and J by 6 bases, with 16 bases between the two germline ends. This chain's CDR3 is CASSPRGGGDGYTF. The CDR3 DNA follows: TGTGCCAGCAGCCCCCGGGGGGGAGGGGATGGCTACACCTTC.

This clone was seen once. The genes are TRBV7-2 and TRBJ1-5, with 7 bases that match TRBD1. V lost 5 bases and J lost 4; bases outside the gene matches: 2. The CDR3 spans 13 residues. Germline CDR1 and CDR2: SGHTA and FQGNSA. The CDR3 DNA follows: TGTGCCAGCAGCGAGACAGGGAATCAGCCCCAGCATTTT. Protein product: CASSETGNQPQHF. Using reference TRBV7-2 and TRBJ1-5 for the parts outside the CDR3, the full variable domain is GAGVSQSPSNKVTEKGKDVELRCDPISGHTALYWYRQSLGQGLEFLIYFQGNSAPDKSGLPSDRFSAERTGGSVSTLTIQRTQQEDSAVYLCASSETGNQPQHFGDGTRLSIL.

The chain is built from TRBV4-1 and TRBJ1-1; TRBD1 is a possible D gene (6 bases). The CDR3 runs to 15 residues. Trimming took 3 bases from V and 4 from J, leaving 15 bases between them. CDR1 is MGHRA and CDR2 is YSYEKL in the germline V gene. The CDR3 DNA reads as TGCGCCAGCAGCCAGGAAGGGGGAACCCGCACTGAAGCTTTCTTT. It yields the protein CASSQEGGTRTEAFF.